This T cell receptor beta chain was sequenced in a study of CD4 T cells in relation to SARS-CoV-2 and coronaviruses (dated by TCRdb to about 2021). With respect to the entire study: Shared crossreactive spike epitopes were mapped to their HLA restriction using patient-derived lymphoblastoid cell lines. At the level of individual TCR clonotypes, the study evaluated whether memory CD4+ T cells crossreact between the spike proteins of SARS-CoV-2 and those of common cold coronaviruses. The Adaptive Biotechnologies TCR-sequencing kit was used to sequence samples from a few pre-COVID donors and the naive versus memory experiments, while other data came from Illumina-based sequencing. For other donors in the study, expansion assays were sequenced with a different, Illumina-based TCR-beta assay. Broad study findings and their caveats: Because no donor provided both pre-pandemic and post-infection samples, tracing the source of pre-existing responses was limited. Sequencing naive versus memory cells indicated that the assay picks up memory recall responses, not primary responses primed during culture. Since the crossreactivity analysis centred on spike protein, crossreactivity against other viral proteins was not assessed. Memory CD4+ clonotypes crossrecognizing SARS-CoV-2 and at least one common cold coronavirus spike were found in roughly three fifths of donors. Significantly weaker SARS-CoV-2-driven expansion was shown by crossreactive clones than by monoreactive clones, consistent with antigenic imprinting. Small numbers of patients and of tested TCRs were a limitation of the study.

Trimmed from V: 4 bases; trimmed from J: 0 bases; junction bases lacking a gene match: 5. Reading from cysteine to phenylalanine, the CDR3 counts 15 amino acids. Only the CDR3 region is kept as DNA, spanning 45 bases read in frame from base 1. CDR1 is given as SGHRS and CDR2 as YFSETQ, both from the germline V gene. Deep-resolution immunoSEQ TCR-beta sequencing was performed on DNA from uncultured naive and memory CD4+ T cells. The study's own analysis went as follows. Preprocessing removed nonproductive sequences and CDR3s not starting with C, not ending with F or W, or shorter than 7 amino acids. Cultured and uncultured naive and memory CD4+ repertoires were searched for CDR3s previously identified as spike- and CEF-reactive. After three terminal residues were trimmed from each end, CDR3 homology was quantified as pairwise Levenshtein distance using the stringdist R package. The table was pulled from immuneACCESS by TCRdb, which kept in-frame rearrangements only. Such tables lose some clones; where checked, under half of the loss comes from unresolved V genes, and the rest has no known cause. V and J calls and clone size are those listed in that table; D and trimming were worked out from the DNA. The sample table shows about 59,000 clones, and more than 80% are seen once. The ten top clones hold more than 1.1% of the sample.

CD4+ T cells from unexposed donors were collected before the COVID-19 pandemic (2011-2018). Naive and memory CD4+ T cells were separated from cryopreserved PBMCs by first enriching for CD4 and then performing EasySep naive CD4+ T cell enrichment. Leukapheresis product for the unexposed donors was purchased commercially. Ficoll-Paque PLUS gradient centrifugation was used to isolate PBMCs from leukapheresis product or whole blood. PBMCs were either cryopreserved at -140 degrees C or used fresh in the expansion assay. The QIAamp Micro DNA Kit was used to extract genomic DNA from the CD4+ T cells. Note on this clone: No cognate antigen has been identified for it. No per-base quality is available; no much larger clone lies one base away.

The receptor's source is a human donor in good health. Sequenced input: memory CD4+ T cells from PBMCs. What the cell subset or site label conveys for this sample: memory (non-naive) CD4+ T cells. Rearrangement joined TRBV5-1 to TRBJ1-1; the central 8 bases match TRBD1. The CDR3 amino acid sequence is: CASSPGDRMNTEAFF. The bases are TGCGCCAGCAGCCCAGGGGACAGGATGAACACTGAAGCTTTCTTT. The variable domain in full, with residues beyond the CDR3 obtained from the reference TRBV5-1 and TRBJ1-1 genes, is KAGVTQTPRYLIKTRGQQVTLSCSPISGHRSVSWYQQTPGQGLQFLFEYFSETQRNKGNFPGRFSGRQFSNSRSEMNVSTLELGDSALYLCASSPGDRMNTEAFFGQGTRLTVV.